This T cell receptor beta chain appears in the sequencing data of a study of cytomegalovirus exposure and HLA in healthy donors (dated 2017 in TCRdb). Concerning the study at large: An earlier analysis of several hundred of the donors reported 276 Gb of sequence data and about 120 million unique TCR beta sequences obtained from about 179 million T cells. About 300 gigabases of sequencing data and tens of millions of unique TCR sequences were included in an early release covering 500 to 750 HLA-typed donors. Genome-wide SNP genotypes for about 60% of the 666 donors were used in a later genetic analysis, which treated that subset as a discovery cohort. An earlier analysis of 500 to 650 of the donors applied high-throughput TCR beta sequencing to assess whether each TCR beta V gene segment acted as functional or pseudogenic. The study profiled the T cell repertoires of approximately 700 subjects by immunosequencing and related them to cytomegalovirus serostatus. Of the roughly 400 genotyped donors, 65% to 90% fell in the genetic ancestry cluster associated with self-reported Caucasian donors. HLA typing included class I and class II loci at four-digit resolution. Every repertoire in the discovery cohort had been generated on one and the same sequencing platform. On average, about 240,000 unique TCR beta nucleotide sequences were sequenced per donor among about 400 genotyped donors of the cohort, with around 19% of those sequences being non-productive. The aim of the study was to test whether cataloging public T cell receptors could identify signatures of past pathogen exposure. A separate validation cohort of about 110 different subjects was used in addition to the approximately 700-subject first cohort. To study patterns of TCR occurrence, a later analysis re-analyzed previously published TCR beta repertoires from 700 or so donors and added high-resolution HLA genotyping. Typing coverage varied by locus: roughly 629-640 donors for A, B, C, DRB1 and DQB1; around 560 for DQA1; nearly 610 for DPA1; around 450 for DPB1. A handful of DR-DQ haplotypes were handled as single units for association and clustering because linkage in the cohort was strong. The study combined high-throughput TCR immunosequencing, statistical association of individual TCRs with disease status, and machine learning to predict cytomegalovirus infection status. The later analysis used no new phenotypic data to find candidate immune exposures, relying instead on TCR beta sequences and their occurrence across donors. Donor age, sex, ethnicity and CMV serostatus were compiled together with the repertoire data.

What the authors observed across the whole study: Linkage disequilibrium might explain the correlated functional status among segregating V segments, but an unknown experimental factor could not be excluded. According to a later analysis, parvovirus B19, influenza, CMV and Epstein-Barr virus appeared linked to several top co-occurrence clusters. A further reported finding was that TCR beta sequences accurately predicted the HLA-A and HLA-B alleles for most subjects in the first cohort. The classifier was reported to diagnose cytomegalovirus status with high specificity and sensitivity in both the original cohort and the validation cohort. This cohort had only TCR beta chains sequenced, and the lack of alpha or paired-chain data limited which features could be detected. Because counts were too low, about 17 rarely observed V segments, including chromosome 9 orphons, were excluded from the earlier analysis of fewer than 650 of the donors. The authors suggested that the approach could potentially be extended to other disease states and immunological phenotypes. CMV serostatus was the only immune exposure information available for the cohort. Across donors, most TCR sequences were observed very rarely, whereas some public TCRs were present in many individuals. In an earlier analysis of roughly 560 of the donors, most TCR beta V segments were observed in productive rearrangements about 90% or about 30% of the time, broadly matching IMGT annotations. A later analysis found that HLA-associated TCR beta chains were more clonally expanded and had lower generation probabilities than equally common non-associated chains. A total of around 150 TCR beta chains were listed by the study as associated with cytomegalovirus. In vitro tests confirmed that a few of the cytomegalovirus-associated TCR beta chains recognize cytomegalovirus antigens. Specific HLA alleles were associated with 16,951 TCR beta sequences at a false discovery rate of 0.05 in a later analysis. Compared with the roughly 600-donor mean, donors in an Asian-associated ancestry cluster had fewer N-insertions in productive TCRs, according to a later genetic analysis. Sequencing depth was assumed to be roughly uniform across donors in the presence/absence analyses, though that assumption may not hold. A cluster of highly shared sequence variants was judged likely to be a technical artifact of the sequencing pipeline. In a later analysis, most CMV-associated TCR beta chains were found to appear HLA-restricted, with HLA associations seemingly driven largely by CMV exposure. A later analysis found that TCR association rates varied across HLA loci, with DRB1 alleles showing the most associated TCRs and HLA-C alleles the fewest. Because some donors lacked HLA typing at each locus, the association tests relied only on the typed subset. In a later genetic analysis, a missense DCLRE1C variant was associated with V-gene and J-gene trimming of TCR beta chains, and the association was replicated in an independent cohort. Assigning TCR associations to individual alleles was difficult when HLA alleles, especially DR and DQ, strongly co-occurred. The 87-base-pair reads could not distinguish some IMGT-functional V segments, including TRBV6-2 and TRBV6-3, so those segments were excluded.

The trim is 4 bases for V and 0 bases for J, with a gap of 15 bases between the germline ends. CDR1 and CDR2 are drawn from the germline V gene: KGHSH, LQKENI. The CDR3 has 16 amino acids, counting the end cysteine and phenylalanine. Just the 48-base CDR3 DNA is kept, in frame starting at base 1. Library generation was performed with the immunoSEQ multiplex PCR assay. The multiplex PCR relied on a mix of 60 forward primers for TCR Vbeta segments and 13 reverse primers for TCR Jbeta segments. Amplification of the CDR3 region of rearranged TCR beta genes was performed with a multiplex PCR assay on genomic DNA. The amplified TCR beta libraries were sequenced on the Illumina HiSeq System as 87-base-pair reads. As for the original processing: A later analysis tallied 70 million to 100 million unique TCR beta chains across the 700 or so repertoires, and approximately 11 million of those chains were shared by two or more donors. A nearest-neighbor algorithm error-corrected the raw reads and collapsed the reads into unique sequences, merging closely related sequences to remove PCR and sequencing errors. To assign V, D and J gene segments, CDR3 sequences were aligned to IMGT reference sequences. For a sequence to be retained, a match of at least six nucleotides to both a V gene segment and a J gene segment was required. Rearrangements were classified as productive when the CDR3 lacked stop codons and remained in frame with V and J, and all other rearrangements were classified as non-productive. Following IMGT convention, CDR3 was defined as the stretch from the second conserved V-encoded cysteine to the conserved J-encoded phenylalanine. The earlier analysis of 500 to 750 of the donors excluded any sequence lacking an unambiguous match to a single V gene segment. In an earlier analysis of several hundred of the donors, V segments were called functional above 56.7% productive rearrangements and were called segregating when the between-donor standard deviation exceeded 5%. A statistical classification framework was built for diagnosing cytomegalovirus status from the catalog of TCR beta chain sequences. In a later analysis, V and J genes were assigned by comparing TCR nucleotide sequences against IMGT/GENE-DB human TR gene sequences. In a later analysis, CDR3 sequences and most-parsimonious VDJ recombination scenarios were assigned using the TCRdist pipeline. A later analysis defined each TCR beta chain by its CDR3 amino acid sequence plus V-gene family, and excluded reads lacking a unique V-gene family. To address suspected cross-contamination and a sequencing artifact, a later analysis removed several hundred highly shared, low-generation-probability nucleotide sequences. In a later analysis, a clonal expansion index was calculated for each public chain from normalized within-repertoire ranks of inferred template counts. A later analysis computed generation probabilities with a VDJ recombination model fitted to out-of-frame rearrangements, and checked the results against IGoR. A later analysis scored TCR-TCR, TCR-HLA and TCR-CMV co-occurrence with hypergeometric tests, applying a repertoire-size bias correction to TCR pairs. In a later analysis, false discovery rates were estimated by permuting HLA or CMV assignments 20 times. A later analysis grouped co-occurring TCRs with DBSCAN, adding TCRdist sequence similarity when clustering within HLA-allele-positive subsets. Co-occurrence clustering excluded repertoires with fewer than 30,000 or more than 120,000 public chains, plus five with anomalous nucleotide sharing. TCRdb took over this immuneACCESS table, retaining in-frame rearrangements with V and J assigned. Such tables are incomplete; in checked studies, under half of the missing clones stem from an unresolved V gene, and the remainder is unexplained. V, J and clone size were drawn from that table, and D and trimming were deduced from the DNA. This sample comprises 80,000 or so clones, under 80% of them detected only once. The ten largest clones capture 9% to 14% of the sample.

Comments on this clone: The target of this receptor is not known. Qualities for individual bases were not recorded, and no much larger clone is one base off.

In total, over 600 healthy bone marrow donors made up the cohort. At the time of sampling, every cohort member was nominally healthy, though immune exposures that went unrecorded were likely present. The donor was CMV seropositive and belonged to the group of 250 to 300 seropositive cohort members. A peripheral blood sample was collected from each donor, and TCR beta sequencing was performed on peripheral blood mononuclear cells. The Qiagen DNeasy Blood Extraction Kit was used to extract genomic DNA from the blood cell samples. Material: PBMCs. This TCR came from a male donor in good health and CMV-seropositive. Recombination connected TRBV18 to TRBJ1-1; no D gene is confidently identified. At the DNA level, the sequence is TGTGCCAGCTCACTCGACCAGACACCCATGAACACTGAAGCTTTCTTT. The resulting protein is CASSLDQTPMNTEAFF. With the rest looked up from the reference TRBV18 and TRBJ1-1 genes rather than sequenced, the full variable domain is NAGVMQNPRHLVRRRGQEARLRCSPMKGHSHVYWYRQLPEEGLKFMVYLQKENIIDESGMPKERFSAEFPKEGPSILRIQQVVRGDSAAYFCASSLDQTPMNTEAFFGQGTRLTVV.